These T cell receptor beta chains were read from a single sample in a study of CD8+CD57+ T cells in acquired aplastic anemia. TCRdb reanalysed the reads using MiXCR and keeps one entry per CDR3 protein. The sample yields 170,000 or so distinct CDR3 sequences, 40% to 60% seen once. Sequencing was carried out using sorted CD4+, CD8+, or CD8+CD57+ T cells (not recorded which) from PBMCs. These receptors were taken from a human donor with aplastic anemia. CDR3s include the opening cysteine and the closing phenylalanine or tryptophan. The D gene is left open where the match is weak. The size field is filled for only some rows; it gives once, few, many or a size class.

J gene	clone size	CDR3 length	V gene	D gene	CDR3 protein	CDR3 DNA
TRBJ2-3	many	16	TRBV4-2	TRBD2	CASSPYAAGAADTQYF	TGTGCCAGCAGCCCCTATGCGGCGGGAGCGGCAGATACGCAGTATTTT
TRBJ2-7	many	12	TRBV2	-	CASSEVHYEQYF	TGTGCCAGCAGTGAAGTCCACTACGAGCAGTACTTC
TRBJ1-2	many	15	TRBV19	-	CASSIYESANYGYTF	TGTGCCAGTAGTATCTATGAGAGCGCTAACTATGGCTACACCTTC
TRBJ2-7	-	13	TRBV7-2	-	CASSLTGQHEQYF	TGTGCCAGCAGCTTGACAGGCCAGCACGAGCAGTACTTC
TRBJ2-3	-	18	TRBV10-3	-	CAISEYLPEGDLKDTQYF	TGTGCCATCAGTGAGTACTTACCGGAGGGGGACCTCAAAGATACGCAGTATTTT
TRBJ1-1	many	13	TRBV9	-	CASSVGRVTEAFF	TGTGCCAGCAGCGTAGGCAGGGTCACTGAAGCTTTCTTT
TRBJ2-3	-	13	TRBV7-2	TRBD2	CASSLGGLAKQYF	TGTGCCAGCAGCTTAGGAGGACTAGCTAAGCAGTATTTT
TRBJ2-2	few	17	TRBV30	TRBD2	CAWSVPSGRGGTGELFF	TGTGCCTGGAGTGTACCCAGCGGGAGGGGGGGCACCGGGGAGCTGTTTTTT
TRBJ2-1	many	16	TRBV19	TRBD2	CASSIPRTSGTNEQFF	TGTGCCAGTAGTATACCAAGGACTAGCGGGACCAATGAGCAGTTCTTC
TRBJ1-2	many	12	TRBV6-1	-	CATSSGRNGYTF	TGTGCCACCTCCTCAGGCCGAAATGGCTACACCTTC
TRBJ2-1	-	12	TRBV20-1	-	CSAPRLGNEQFF	TGCAGTGCTCCCAGACTGGGGAATGAGCAGTTCTTC
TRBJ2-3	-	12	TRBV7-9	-	CASTQGGGTQYF	TGTGCCAGCACTCAAGGGGGGGGGACGCAGTATTTT
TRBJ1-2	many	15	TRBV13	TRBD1	CASSPVGQGFYGYTF	TGTGCCAGCAGCCCAGTGGGACAGGGATTCTATGGCTACACCTTC
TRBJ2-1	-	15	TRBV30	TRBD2	CAWSMEAGGPNEQFF	TGTGCCTGGAGTATGGAAGCGGGAGGGCCTAATGAGCAGTTCTTC
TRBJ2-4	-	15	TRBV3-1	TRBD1	CASSQGTGARYIQYF	TGTGCCAGCAGCCAAGGGACAGGGGCGAGGTACATTCAGTACTTC
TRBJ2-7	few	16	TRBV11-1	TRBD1	CASSVTYRGNSYEQYF	TGTGCCAGCAGCGTAACCTACAGGGGAAACAGCTACGAGCAGTACTTC
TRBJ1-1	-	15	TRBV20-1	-	CSARDLRAPDTEAFF	TGCAGTGCTAGAGATCTTAGGGCCCCCGACACTGAAGCTTTCTTT
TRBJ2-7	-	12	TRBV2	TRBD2	CASGLAGGEQYF	TGTGCCAGCGGACTAGCGGGAGGCGAGCAGTACTTC
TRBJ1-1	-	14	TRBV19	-	CASSMAGLSTEAFF	TGTGCCAGTAGCATGGCGGGGTTGAGCACTGAAGCTTTCTTT
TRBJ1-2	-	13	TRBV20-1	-	CSARALPPYGYTF	TGCAGTGCTAGAGCACTGCCTCCTTATGGCTACACCTTC
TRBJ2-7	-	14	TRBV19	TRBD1	CASSGGQGFYEQYF	TGTGCCAGTAGTGGGGGACAGGGGTTTTACGAGCAGTACTTC
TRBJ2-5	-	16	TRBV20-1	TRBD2	CSAPTGTSGRRETQYF	TGCAGTGCTCCCACCGGGACTAGCGGGAGGCGAGAGACCCAGTACTTC
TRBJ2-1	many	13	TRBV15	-	CATSRVAVDEQFF	TGTGCCACCAGCAGAGTAGCCGTGGATGAGCAGTTCTTC
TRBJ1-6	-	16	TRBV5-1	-	CASSSLGGEGNSPLHF	TGCGCCAGCAGCTCCCTGGGAGGGGAAGGGAATTCACCCCTCCACTTT
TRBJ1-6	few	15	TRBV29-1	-	CSVRASGTADSPLHF	TGCAGCGTACGAGCTTCCGGGACGGCTGATTCACCCCTCCACTTT
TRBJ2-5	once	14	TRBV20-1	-	CSATLDWYQETQYF	TGCAGTGCTACCCTCGATTGGTACCAGGAGACCCAGTACTTC
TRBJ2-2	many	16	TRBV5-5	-	CASSLWAGTNTGELFF	TGTGCCAGCAGCTTGTGGGCGGGGACGAACACCGGGGAGCTGTTTTTT
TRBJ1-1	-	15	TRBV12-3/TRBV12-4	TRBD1	CASSSTGGLGTEAFF	TGTGCCAGCAGTTCCACAGGGGGCTTAGGCACTGAAGCTTTCTTT
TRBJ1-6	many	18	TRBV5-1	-	CASSFLDRAGSYNSPLHF	TGCGCCAGCAGCTTCCTCGACAGAGCTGGCTCCTATAATTCACCCCTCCACTTT
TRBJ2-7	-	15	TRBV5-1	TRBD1	CASSSGQGVGYEQYF	TGCGCCAGCAGCTCCGGACAGGGTGTCGGCTACGAGCAGTACTTC
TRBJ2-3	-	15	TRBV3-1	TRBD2	CASSLPGTSPDTQYF	TGTGCCAGCAGCCTCCCCGGGACTAGCCCAGATACGCAGTATTTT
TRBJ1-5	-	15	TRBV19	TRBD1	CASRIEETGFQPQHF	TGTGCCAGTAGAATAGAAGAGACAGGGTTTCAGCCCCAGCATTTT
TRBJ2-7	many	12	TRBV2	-	CASSVPSYEQYF	TGTGCCAGCAGTGTTCCGTCCTACGAGCAGTACTTC
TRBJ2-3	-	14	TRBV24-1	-	CATSERGSTDTQYF	TGTGCCACCAGTGAGCGGGGTAGCACAGATACGCAGTATTTT
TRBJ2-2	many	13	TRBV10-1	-	CASAAANTGELFF	TGCGCCAGCGCGGCAGCGAACACCGGGGAGCTGTTTTTT
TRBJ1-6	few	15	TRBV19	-	CASSIQHGPLSPLHF	TGTGCCAGTAGTATTCAGCATGGCCCCTTGTCACCCCTCCACTTT
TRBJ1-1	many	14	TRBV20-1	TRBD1	CSSPEGAMNTEAFF	TGCAGTTCCCCCGAGGGGGCTATGAACACTGAAGCTTTCTTT
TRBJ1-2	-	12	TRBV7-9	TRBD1	CASNQGARGYTF	TGTGCCAGCAACCAGGGGGCCAGAGGCTACACCTTC
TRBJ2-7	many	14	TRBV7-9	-	CASSQRDSDYEQYF	TGTGCCAGCAGCCAACGCGACAGCGATTACGAGCAGTACTTC
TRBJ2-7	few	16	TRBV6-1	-	CASSVGGDGSSYEQYF	TGTGCCAGCAGTGTTGGCGGAGACGGAAGTAGCTACGAGCAGTACTTC